This T cell receptor (beta chain) stems from a study of post-analysis software for immune sequencing data. Study-level background: Relapsing-remitting, secondary progressive and progressive-relapsing forms of multiple sclerosis all featured among disease courses. Study observations and caveats: There was significantly lower normalized Chao1 diversity in multiple sclerosis patients than in controls.

Presence of unique molecular identifiers characterized the TCR beta cDNA libraries. A few hundred thousand cDNA molecules were obtained from about 0.98 to 11 million T cells. A single record per CDR3 protein comes from TCRdb applying MiXCR to the PCR reads. The data hold 160,000 or so distinct CDR3 sequences, with about 34% observed a single time. As concerns this clonotype: Its target is unknown.

The TCR was taken from a girl between 10 and 17 years old with multiple sclerosis. The sequenced sample was blood, obtained after autologous hematopoietic stem cell transplantation.

The CDR3 is CASSFGSAGAYGYTF. The DNA of the CDR3 is TGTGCCAGCAGTTTTGGGTCAGCAGGGGCTTATGGCTACACCTTC. The chain combines TRBV12-3 or TRBV12-4 with TRBJ1-2; weak D call: TRBD1 (6 bases). The CDR3 consists of 15 residues. V lost 3 bases to trimming and J lost 5 bases, with 16 bases between them.